This is a list of T cell receptor beta chains from one sample in a study of CD8+ T cells in alopecia areata. Clones were read by immunoSEQ multiplex PCR, and TCRdb kept only the in-frame ones, dropping some. This sample has about 190,000 clones, with 45% to 75% found just once. Sequenced here: CD4+ T cells sorted from blood, sampled at week 4, from a patient treated with tofacitinib. The origin of the receptors is a human donor with alopecia areata. Both conserved end residues are part of each CDR3. The order of the fields is clone size, J gene, CDR3 length, D gene, V gene, CDR3 DNA, CDR3 protein. The D gene is left open where the match is weak. Size is stated for part of the rows, as once, few or many counts, or as a class when the clone is expanded.

NA | TRBJ2-5 | 13 | NA | TRBV5-4 | TGTGCCAGCAGCTTGTCTGGTGGGGAGACCCAGTACTTC | CASSLSGGETQYF
NA | TRBJ2-3 | 15 | NA | TRBV4-1 | TGCGCCAGCAGCCCTCGTGAGAGGGGTTCAGATACGCAGTATTTT | CASSPRERGSDTQYF
NA | TRBJ1-4 | 14 | NA | TRBV6-5 | TGTGCCAGCAGTTATCGTGAGAAGGGTGAAAAACTGTTTTTT | CASSYREKGEKLFF
NA | TRBJ2-5 | 15 | TRBD2 | TRBV6-5 | TGTGCCAGCAGTTCCAGACTAGCGGGAGGTGAGACCCAGTACTTC | CASSSRLAGGETQYF
NA | TRBJ2-4 | 12 | NA | TRBV29-1 | TGCAGCGTTGCTCCCGGTGAGAACATTCAGTACTTC | CSVAPGENIQYF
NA | TRBJ2-6 | 18 | TRBD1 | TRBV6-1 | TGTGCCAGCAGTGAAGGGGGACAGGGTCCCTCTGGGGCCAACGTCCTGACTTTC | CASSEGGQGPSGANVLTF
NA | TRBJ2-1 | 13 | NA | TRBV29-1 | TGCAGCATAACTAAGCAGGTTGCCATCCCCCTGTTCTTC | CSITKQVAIPLFF
NA | TRBJ2-1 | 12 | NA | TRBV30 | TGTGCCTGGAGTAACGGGAGAGATGAGCAGTTCTTC | CAWSNGRDEQFF
NA | TRBJ2-3 | 16 | TRBD2 | TRBV29-1 | TGCAGCGTTGTAGGTCTAGCGGGAACCTCCACAGATACGCAGTATTTT | CSVVGLAGTSTDTQYF
NA | TRBJ2-7 | 14 | NA | TRBV6-5 | TGTGCCAGCAGAAACCGGGACGGAGCCTACGAGCAGTACTTC | CASRNRDGAYEQYF
once | TRBJ2-5 | 16 | TRBD1 | TRBV5-6 | TGTGCCAGCAGCATCACGGGGACAGGGGGCGAGGAGACCCAGTACTTC | CASSITGTGGEETQYF
few | TRBJ2-1 | 13 | TRBD2 | TRBV29-1 | TGCAGCGGTAAGCCTAGCGGGAGCTATGAGCAGTTCTTC | CSGKPSGSYEQFF
NA | TRBJ2-1 | 13 | NA | TRBV7-8 | TGTGCCAGCAGCTTAGCGGGAGCTAGTGAGCAGTTCTTC | CASSLAGASEQFF
NA | TRBJ1-1 | 14 | NA | TRBV30 | TGTGCCTGGACCCCCTCCCTCGTTGCGGTTCGAGCTTTCTTT | CAWTPSLVAVRAFF
NA | TRBJ2-5 | 14 | TRBD2 | TRBV2 | TGTGCCAGAGGACCCCCGGGAGGCCGAGAGACCCAGTACTTC | CARGPPGGRETQYF
NA | TRBJ2-7 | 14 | NA | TRBV25-1 | TGTGCCACCTCAAGGGGGGCAGGGGTCTACGAGCAGTACTTC | CATSRGAGVYEQYF
NA | TRBJ2-1 | 10 | NA | TRBV7-8 | TGTGCCAGCGGGACCAATGAGCAGTTCTTC | CASGTNEQFF
NA | TRBJ2-6 | 16 | NA | TRBV30 | TGTGCCTGGACCAGAAGGGGGGTCCCTGGGGCCAACGTCCTGACTTTC | CAWTRRGVPGANVLTF
NA | TRBJ2-7 | 14 | TRBD2 | TRBV29-1 | TGCAGCGTTGAAGTGGGCGGGAGTGTAACGGAGCAGTACTTC | CSVEVGGSVTEQYF
NA | TRBJ1-5 | 12 | NA | TRBV6-6 | TGTGCCAGCAGTCTTAGGGTTCAGCCCCAGCATTTT | CASSLRVQPQHF
once | TRBJ2-1 | 15 | TRBD1 | TRBV10-3 | TGTGCCATCAGTGTGGGACAGGGCAGGAGCAATGAGCAGTTCTTC | CAISVGQGRSNEQFF
NA | TRBJ2-4 | 13 | NA | TRBV29-1 | TGCAGCGCACCAGGGGCAGCCCAAAACATTCAGTACTTC | CSAPGAAQNIQYF